These 15 T cell receptor beta chains share one sample of origin, sequenced in a study of identical twins. TCRdb analysed the 5' RACE reads with MiXCR anew, one entry per CDR3 protein. The sample has 450,000 or so distinct CDR3 sequences; about 14% are singletons. These data are also associated with another study on yellow fever vaccine responses in identical twins.

Sequencing was performed on CD4+ T cells sorted from blood. The receptors shown here come from a woman aged 18-29 years in good health.

This clonotype showed up just a few times. V and J are TRBV12-3 or TRBV12-4 and TRBJ2-5, with a weak D call TRBD1 (6 bases). The CDR3 has 15 residues. Trimming left V 4 bases short and J 4 bases short, with 16 bases between. The CDR3 here is CASSYLQGSGETQYF. The CDR3, as DNA: TGTGCCAGCAGTTACCTACAGGGCAGCGGAGAGACCCAGTACTTC.

This clonotype came up a few times. The CDR3 region has the DNA TGCGCCAGCAGCCAAGTGTGGACAGCTACCCACCCTTATGGCTACACCTTC. Translation: CASSQVWTATHPYGYTF. The chain has TRBV4-1 and TRBJ1-2; tentative D call: TRBD1 (6 bases). Germline V CDR1 and CDR2: MGHRA, YSYEKL. Trimming cost V 1 base and J 5 bases, with 20 bases left between them. The CDR3 totals 17 residues.

The chain couples TRBV6-2 or TRBV6-3 to TRBJ2-1, with 8 bases identical to TRBD1. Germline loops: CDR1 MNHEY, CDR2 SVGEGT. This CDR3 has 16 amino acids. Trimming took 6 bases from V and 2 from J; bases not matched to a gene: 9. CDR3 in DNA: TGTGCCAGCAGAGATCCGGGACAGGACACCTACAATGAGCAGTTCTTC. Translated: CASRDPGQDTYNEQFF.

V and J are TRBV19 and TRBJ1-1; TRBD1 might be the D (5 bases). Trimming removed 10 bases at V and 0 bases at J, with 15 bases between. Germline CDR1 LNHDA, CDR2 SQIVND (reference sequence). The CDR3 contains 14 residues. CDR3 coding DNA: TGTGCCACCGCCCGAAGGGGCCTGAACACTGAAGCTTTCTTT. Translation gives CATARRGLNTEAFF.

At least ten counts were recorded for this clonotype. The rearrangement links TRBV27 to TRBJ2-3; the D gene is possibly TRBD2 (5 bases). Per the germline V gene, CDR1 is MNHEY and CDR2 is SMNVEV (reference sequence). Deletions cut 3 bases from V and 1 base from J, with 17 bases between. The CDR3 sequence is 17 residues long. The DNA of the CDR3 is TGTGCCAGCAGTTTGGGAGTCAGCTGGCCGGGCACAGATACGCAGTATTTT. Its translation is CASSLGVSWPGTDTQYF.

At least ten counts were recorded for this clonotype. The chain combines TRBV12-3 or TRBV12-4 with TRBJ2-7, with TRBD1 matching over 8 bases. This CDR3 is 16 amino acids long. Unmatched junction bases numbered 7, after V lost 0 bases and J lost 3 bases. This CDR3 reads CASSLALGQEDYEQYF. The CDR3 region has the DNA TGTGCCAGCAGTTTAGCCCTGGGACAGGAGGACTACGAGCAGTACTTC.

This chain joins TRBV10-3 and TRBJ1-5, with 7 nucleotides matching TRBD1. Germline lookup yields CDR1 ENHRY and CDR2 SYGVKD. This CDR3 is 15 amino acids long. Trimming removed 6 bases from V and 0 bases from J; junction bases left unmatched: 5. The CDR3 bases are TGTGCCATCAGCGAGGGGACAGATAGCAATCAGCCCCAGCATTTT. Protein: CAISEGTDSNQPQHF.

The chain joins TRBV20-1 to TRBJ2-3, with D hard to call. Germline CDR1 reads DFQATT; CDR2 reads SNEGSKA (reference sequence). V was trimmed by 5 bases and J by 3 bases, leaving 15 bases between them. The CDR3 runs 14 residues. The CDR3 DNA reads TGCAGTGCTCCTCGCAGACAAATGACAGATACGCAGTATTTT. Translated, it gives CSAPRRQMTDTQYF.

The chain employs TRBV18 and TRBJ2-2; the match to TRBD2 covers 11 bases. CDR1 KGHSH and CDR2 LQKENI come from the germline V gene. The V gene end was trimmed by 0 bases and the J gene end by 1 base; junction bases not matched to a gene: 1. The CDR3 contains 17 residues. The CDR3 DNA follows: TGTGCCAGCTCACCACCGGGACTAGCGGTGAACACCGGGGAGCTGTTTTTT. Translating it yields CASSPPGLAVNTGELFF.

This clonotype has more than one count but fewer than ten. Mismatch with germline at one junction end may stem from a read error. V usage is TRBV2 and J usage is TRBJ2-6; D uncertain. Germline V CDR1 and CDR2: SNHLY, FYNNEI. This CDR3 is built from 15 residues. CDR3 residues: CASSEDNSGANVLTF. In nucleotides, the CDR3 is TGTGCCAGCAGCGAAGACAACTCTGGGGCCAACGTCCTGACTTTC. Combining the CDR3 with reference TRBV2 and TRBJ2-6 gives the whole variable domain EPEVTQTPSHQVTQMGQEVILRCVPISNHLYFYWYRQILGQKVEFLVSFYNNEISEKSEIFDDQFSVERPDGSNFTLKIRSTKLEDSAMYFCASSEDNSGANVLTFGAGSRLTVL.

This clonotype has ten or more counts. The chain carries TRBV5-1 and TRBJ2-2, with D possibly TRBD2 on 6 matching bases. The CDR3 consists of 15 residues. The V and J ends lost 4 bases and 1 base respectively, with 11 bases between them. From germline, CDR1 is SGHRS and CDR2 YFSETQ. Written as DNA, the CDR3 is TGCGCCAGCAGCCACGGGGGAGAGAACACCGGGGAGCTGTTTTTT. Its translation: CASSHGGENTGELFF.

This clonotype was observed a handful of times. The chain recombines TRBV20-1 with TRBJ2-1; 9 bases map to TRBD1. The CDR3 is made up of 14 amino acids. CDR1 is DFQATT, CDR2 SNEGSKA, per germline (reference sequence). V lost 3 bases to trimming and J lost 3 bases; unmatched junction nucleotides: 3. In DNA, the CDR3 is TGCAGTGCTAGTGGGGACAGGGACTACAATGAGCAGTTCTTC. This translates into CSASGDRDYNEQFF.

In its sample, this clonotype was seen a few times. The chain recombines TRBV28 with TRBJ2-7; 10 nucleotides agree with TRBD2. Germline V lookup: CDR1 MDHEN, CDR2 SYDVKM. The ends lost 6 bases at V and 2 bases at J; junction bases unmatched: 4. This CDR3 spans 14 amino acids. The CDR3, as DNA: TGTGCCAGCAGAAGCGGGGGGGCACCCTACGAGCAGTACTTC. It is translated as CASRSGGAPYEQYF.

This clonotype came up many times. The chain couples TRBV4-2 to TRBJ2-7; D is uncertain. The germline V and J ends were trimmed by 0 bases and 1 base, with 10 bases remaining between them. CDR1 and CDR2 (germline): LGHNA, YNFKEQ. The CDR3 contains 15 residues. The CDR3 DNA sequence: TGTGCCAGCAGCCAAGATCCCGGCTCATCCTACGAGCAGTACTTC. Protein product: CASSQDPGSSYEQYF.

The gene calls are TRBV4-3 and TRBJ2-3; TRBD1 might be the D (6 bases). This CDR3 is built from 15 residues. The V end was cut by 1 base, the J end by 2 bases, with 10 bases between. CDR1 is LGHNA and CDR2 is YSLEER in the germline V gene. CDR3 amino acids: CASSQATGSTDTQYF. The CDR3 nucleotides are TGCGCCAGCAGCCAAGCAACAGGGTCCACAGATACGCAGTATTTT.